This TCR beta chain came from a study of shared clonotypes between healthy human individuals. TCRdb keeps only in-frame clones here, not all; method: immunoSEQ multiplex PCR. Among over a million clones listed, about 98.5% were seen once. The sequenced sample consisted of naive CD4+ T cells sorted from blood. Subset here: CD45RA+ positively selected. This sequence originates from a man aged 25-45 years in good health.

The CDR3 region has the DNA TGTGCCAGCAGCCGACTGCTAGGAGTCGATTATCTCTATGGCTACACCTTC. As protein: CASSRLLGVDYLYGYTF. The rearrangement joins TRBV5-4 to TRBJ1-2; D unclear. The germline V and J ends were trimmed by 4 bases and 4 bases, with 23 bases remaining between them. Looked up from germline, CDR1 is SGHNT and CDR2 is YYREEE (reference sequence). This CDR3 has 17 amino acids.